This T cell receptor (beta chain) was identified in a study of shared clonotypes between healthy human individuals. This was a deep-level run. Clones were sequenced by immunoSEQ multiplex PCR, and TCRdb holds only the in-frame ones, with some missing. This table has approximately 1,500,000 clones, roughly 97% appearing once. Per germline, CDR1 SGHTA and CDR2 FQGNSA. This CDR3 contains 15 residues. Germline trimming cut 5 bases from V and 4 bases from J; bases unmatched to any gene: 7. The J gene is TRBJ2-1, the V gene TRBV7-2; 8 bases are a match to TRBD2. Sequences were obtained from naive CD4+ T cells sorted from blood. Stated subset: CD45RA+ positively selected. This TCR was sampled from a man aged 30 to 39 in good health. CDR3 amino acids: CASSLSGLGYNEQFF. The CDR3 DNA reads TGTGCCAGCAGCCTCTCGGGACTAGGGTACAATGAGCAGTTCTTC.